The 16 T cell receptor beta chains given below trace back to one sample, sequenced in a study of shared clonotypes between healthy human individuals. Clones were sequenced by immunoSEQ multiplex PCR, and TCRdb holds only the in-frame ones, with some missing. The table shows approximately 1,500,000 clones, with approximately 98% occurring only once. Material: naive CD4+ T cells sorted from blood. The subset is: CD45RA+ positively selected. These TCRs come from a man aged 30 to 39 in good health.

The chain uses TRBV6-6 and TRBJ2-7; D assignment may be TRBD1 or TRBD2 (5 bases each). The CDR3 contains 14 residues. Germline CDR1 is MNHNY and CDR2 is SVGAGI (reference sequence). Trimming stripped 8 bases from V and 3 bases from J, with 17 bases between. CDR3 sequence: CASQRGQGFYEQYF. Written as DNA, the CDR3 is TGTGCCAGCCAAAGAGGGCAGGGATTCTACGAGCAGTACTTC.

The gene calls are TRBV5-1 and TRBJ2-2; a possible D gene is TRBD2 (7 bases). CDR1 is SGHRS, CDR2 YFSETQ, per germline. Trimming shortened V by 4 bases and J by 0 bases, and 13 bases separated the two germline ends. The CDR3 loop spans 16 amino acids. The CDR3 bases are TGCGCCAGCAGCACAGGGAGGGTAACGAACACCGGGGAGCTGTTTTTT. Protein product: CASSTGRVTNTGELFF.

The chain carries TRBV5-1 and TRBJ2-7; D may be TRBD1 (5 bases). Germline CDR1 reads SGHRS; CDR2 reads YFSETQ. The CDR3 is 15 amino acids. The ends were cut back, 0 bases at V and 3 bases at J, with 13 bases in the middle. The CDR3 DNA sequence: TGCGCCAGCAGCTTGGTAGGGGCAGATGGCTACGAGCAGTACTTC. Its translation: CASSLVGADGYEQYF.

The V call is TRBV2, the J call TRBJ2-5, with D unclear. Germline CDR1 reads SNHLY; CDR2 reads FYNNEI. This CDR3 has 17 amino acids. Trimming left V 7 bases short and J 9 bases short, with 30 bases between. CDR3 region: CASKSSFGSTHPGAQYF. The DNA of the CDR3 is TGTGCCAGCAAATCGTCATTTGGAAGCACACACCCTGGGGCCCAGTACTTC.

The J gene is TRBJ2-1, the V gene TRBV20-1; TRBD2 matches at 7 bases. The CDR3 runs 11 residues. From germline, CDR1 is DFQATT and CDR2 SNEGSKA (reference sequence). The V gene end was trimmed by 2 bases and the J gene end by 16 bases; junction bases not matched to a gene: 8. The CDR3: CSARLGGSDFF. CDR3 in DNA: TGCAGTGCTAGACTGGGCGGGAGTGATTTCTTC.

V gene TRBV9 combines with J gene TRBJ2-1, with 11 bases aligning to TRBD2. The V gene's germline CDR1 is SGDLS and CDR2 YYNGEE. J lost 3 bases, V lost 2 bases, and 4 bases had no gene match. The CDR3 runs 16 residues. CDR3 sequence: CASSVTGTSGYNEQFF. DNA of the CDR3: TGTGCCAGCAGCGTTACCGGGACTAGCGGCTACAATGAGCAGTTCTTC.

The CDR3 DNA follows: TGCGCCAGCAGCTTGGAGCAGGGGGCGAGGAGGGAGCTGTTTTTT. Protein sequence: CASSLEQGARRELFF. The chain recombines TRBV5-1 with TRBJ2-2; 8 bases fit TRBD1. Unmatched junction bases numbered 7, after V lost 0 bases and J lost 9 bases. CDR1 and CDR2 from the germline V gene are SGHRS and YFSETQ. The CDR3 covers 15 residues. The variable domain in full, with the rest retrieved from reference TRBV5-1 and TRBJ2-2, is KAGVTQTPRYLIKTRGQQVTLSCSPISGHRSVSWYQQTPGQGLQFLFEYFSETQRNKGNFPGRFSGRQFSNSRSEMNVSTLELGDSALYLCASSLEQGARRELFFGEGSRLTVL.

The rearrangement uses TRBV11-2 and TRBJ1-2; the D is unclear. This CDR3 has 14 amino acids. The germline V and J ends were trimmed by 0 bases and 3 bases, with 8 bases remaining between them. From germline, CDR1 is SGHAT and CDR2 FQNNGV. CDR3: CASSLDPADYGYTF. The CDR3 nucleotides read TGTGCCAGCAGCTTAGATCCGGCAGACTATGGCTACACCTTC.

This clone was seen once. The rearrangement joins TRBV9 to TRBJ2-5; 11 bases line up with TRBD2. Germline trimming cut 4 bases from V and 4 bases from J; bases unmatched to any gene: 6. Germline CDR1 SGDLS, CDR2 YYNGEE. The CDR3 is 15 residues long. The CDR3 loop reads CASSFRGTSGETQYF. CDR3 coding DNA: TGTGCCAGCAGCTTCCGAGGGACTAGCGGAGAGACCCAGTACTTC.

DNA of the CDR3: TGTGCCAGCAGAGGGGAAAGGGACAGCGGAGCTTTCTTT. Its protein is CASRGERDSGAFF. The J gene is TRBJ1-1, the V gene TRBV6-4; 7 bases map to TRBD1. The CDR3 loop spans 13 amino acids. Germline loops: CDR1 MRHNA, CDR2 SNTAGT. V shed 6 bases and J 10 bases; nucleotides not matched to a gene: 11.

The chain couples TRBV25-1 to TRBJ2-3; D is unclear. The V gene lost 8 bases and the J gene lost 8 bases, with 14 bases spanning the gap. The CDR3 loop spans 12 amino acids. Germline CDR1 is MGHDK and CDR2 is SYGVNS. The CDR3 loop reads CASGYVVGTQYF. The CDR3 DNA sequence: TGTGCCAGCGGATACGTGGTCGGTACGCAGTATTTT.

CDR3 DNA: TGTGCCAGCAGTTTAATAGGACAGACGAATCAGCCCCAGCATTTT. Translation: CASSLIGQTNQPQHF. This rearrangement joins TRBV27 to TRBJ1-5; D perhaps matches TRBD1 (6 bases). Deletions cut 2 bases from V and 4 bases from J, with 12 bases between. Germline V gene lookup returns CDR1 MNHEY and CDR2 SMNVEV (reference sequence). The CDR3 runs to 15 residues.

This chain connects TRBV19 to TRBJ1-2, with D tentatively TRBD1 (6 bases). Between the trimmed V and J ends, which lost 6 bases and 7 bases, there was a span of 12 bases. The CDR3 length is 12 residues. Germline CDR1 and CDR2: LNHDA and SQIVND (reference sequence). In DNA, the CDR3 is TGTGCCAGTAGACCAGGGGACGGTGGCTACACCTTC. It translates to CASRPGDGGYTF.

The chain uses TRBV7-8 and TRBJ2-7; unclear D gene. The CDR3 runs to 15 residues. V was clipped by 5 bases and J by 4 bases, with 18 bases between them. CDR1 and CDR2 (germline): SGHVS, FQNEAQ. DNA for the CDR3: TGTGCCAGCAGCCCACCGGGCCTCGTAGGGTACGAGCAGTACTTC. Translated: CASSPPGLVGYEQYF.

In this sample, this clone turned up once. The rearrangement joins TRBV28 to TRBJ2-2, with 7 positions matching TRBD1. V lost 4 bases to trimming and J lost 3 bases; unmatched junction nucleotides: 5. The CDR3 is made up of 15 amino acids. CDR1 is MDHEN and CDR2 is SYDVKM in the germline V gene. CDR3: CASSSPGQHTGELFF. The DNA for the CDR3 is TGTGCCAGCAGTTCACCGGGACAGCACACCGGGGAGCTGTTTTTT. Filled out from reference TRBV28 and TRBJ2-2, the complete variable domain reads DVKVTQSSRYLVKRTGEKVFLECVQDMDHENMFWYRQDPGLGLRLIYFSYDVKMKEKGDIPEGYSVSREKKERFSLILESASTNQTSMYLCASSSPGQHTGELFFGEGSRLTVL.

The J gene is TRBJ1-2, the V gene TRBV5-8; 9 nucleotides agree with TRBD1. CDR3 length equals 16 residues. J gave up 7 bases and V 1 base, and 11 bases lay outside the gene matches. Germline CDR1 is SGHTS and CDR2 is YDEGEE. The CDR3 here is CASSLLLGTGRGGYTF. In DNA form, the CDR3 reads TGTGCCAGCAGCTTGCTGTTGGGGACAGGGCGGGGTGGCTACACCTTC.